This T cell receptor beta chain was profiled in a study of T-cell memory formation after mild COVID-19. Overall study results and limits: Contracting CD4+ clones were located mainly in CM and EM, and CD8+ clones in EMRA.

TCRdb used MiXCR to reprocess the 5' RACE reads, holding one entry per CDR3 protein. Among just over 60,000 distinct CDR3 sequences listed, over 8.5% were seen once. A word on this clonotype: Its target is not known.

The CDR3 has 16 residues. Germline CDR1 reads MDHEN; CDR2 reads SYDVKM. Trimming removed 4 bases at V and 0 bases at J, with 16 bases between. The clonotype was recovered from a man aged 18 to 29 who had mild COVID-19 (a few samples of this study predate the infection). Cell type and time point are not known. Material: PBMCs or a T cell subset sorted from them (not recorded which). The V gene is TRBV28, the J gene TRBJ2-7, with D possibly called TRBD1 or TRBD2 (6 bases each). CDR3 bases: TGTGCCAGCAGTTCCCCCAGGAGGGGGATCTCCTACGAGCAGTACGTC. Translating it yields CASSSPRRGISYEQYV.